This TCR beta chain was sequenced during a study of control samples from healthy donors and cancer patients. The table came from immunoSEQ multiplex PCR; TCRdb's copy has only in-frame clones and leaves some out. Seen here are around 75,000 clones, approximately 92% observed once, and the top ten hold about 5.6%. The germline V gene encodes CDR1 ENHRY and CDR2 SYGVKD. This CDR3 spans 15 amino acids. V was cut by 4 bases and J by 1 base, with 10 bases left in between. This receptor was identified in a woman aged 55-69 years in good health. The chain combines TRBV10-3 with TRBJ2-2; no definite D call. Sequenced input: blood. The CDR3 reads CAISGTPLNTGELFF. In nucleotides, the CDR3 is TGTGCCATCAGTGGTACCCCCCTGAACACCGGGGAGCTGTTTTTT.